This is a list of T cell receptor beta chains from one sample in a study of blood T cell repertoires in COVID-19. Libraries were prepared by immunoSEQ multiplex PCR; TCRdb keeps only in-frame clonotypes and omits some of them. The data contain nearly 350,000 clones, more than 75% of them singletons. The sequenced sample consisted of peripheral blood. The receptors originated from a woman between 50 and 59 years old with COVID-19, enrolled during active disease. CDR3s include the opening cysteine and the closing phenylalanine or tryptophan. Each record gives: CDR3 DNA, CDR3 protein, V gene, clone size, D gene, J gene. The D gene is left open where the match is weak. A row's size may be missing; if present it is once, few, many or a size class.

CDR3 DNA: TGTGCCAGCAGAAATACCTACGAGCAGTACTTC
CDR3 protein: CASRNTYEQYF
V gene: TRBV7-8
clone size: -
D gene: -
J gene: TRBJ2-7

CDR3 DNA: TGTGCCAGCAGCTTGGCTGGGGCCACAGATACGCAGTATTTT
CDR3 protein: CASSLAGATDTQYF
V gene: TRBV5-4
clone size: -
D gene: -
J gene: TRBJ2-3

CDR3 DNA: TGTGCCAGTAGTATAGATCTATCGGGGTATCAGCCCCAGCATTTT
CDR3 protein: CASSIDLSGYQPQHF
V gene: TRBV19
clone size: -
D gene: -
J gene: TRBJ1-5

CDR3 DNA: TGTGCCAGCAGCGCCCGACAGGGTTATAATTCACCCCTCCACTTT
CDR3 protein: CASSARQGYNSPLHF
V gene: TRBV9
clone size: many
D gene: TRBD1
J gene: TRBJ1-6

CDR3 DNA: TGTGCCAGCAGTTACTCGAGCCAGGGAGGCAATGAGCAGTTCTTC
CDR3 protein: CASSYSSQGGNEQFF
V gene: TRBV6-5
clone size: -
D gene: -
J gene: TRBJ2-1

CDR3 DNA: TGTGCCAGTAGACTTACAGGGGCGGCCTCCTATGGCTACACCTTC
CDR3 protein: CASRLTGAASYGYTF
V gene: TRBV19
clone size: -
D gene: TRBD1
J gene: TRBJ1-2

CDR3 DNA: TGCGCCAGCAGCTACTACAGGCAGAGAAACACTGAAGCTTTCTTT
CDR3 protein: CASSYYRQRNTEAFF
V gene: TRBV5-1
clone size: many
D gene: -
J gene: TRBJ1-1

CDR3 DNA: TGTGCCAGCAGCCAAAGCGGAGTGTCCCAAGAGACCCAGTACTTC
CDR3 protein: CASSQSGVSQETQYF
V gene: TRBV6-5
clone size: -
D gene: -
J gene: TRBJ2-5

CDR3 DNA: TGTGCCAGCAGTTGGGGCGGGACAGAGGACACAGATACGCAGTATTTT
CDR3 protein: CASSWGGTEDTDTQYF
V gene: TRBV27
clone size: -
D gene: -
J gene: TRBJ2-3

CDR3 DNA: TGTGCCACCAAGTATGGACAGGGCGATCAGCCCCAGCATTTT
CDR3 protein: CATKYGQGDQPQHF
V gene: TRBV15
clone size: -
D gene: TRBD1
J gene: TRBJ1-5

CDR3 DNA: TGCGCCAGCAGCCTAGTAGCGGGGGCCCACGAGCAGTACTTC
CDR3 protein: CASSLVAGAHEQYF
V gene: TRBV4-1
clone size: -
D gene: TRBD2
J gene: TRBJ2-7